The 18 T cell receptor beta chains below were found in one sample sequenced in a study of cytomegalovirus exposure and HLA in healthy donors. Primers included in the PCR were 60 Vbeta and 13 Jbeta primers. Sequenced by immunoSEQ multiplex PCR; TCRdb stores in-frame clones only, minus some. The profile covers about 75,000 clones, with around 83% appearing a single time and 15% to 20% taken by the ten largest. Sample: PBMCs. The receptors here all came from a man between 65 and 80 years old in good health and CMV-seropositive.

The chain carries TRBV28 and TRBJ2-1, with a weak D call TRBD2 (6 bases). Deletions cut 8 bases from V and 0 bases from J, with 14 bases between. The CDR3 runs 15 residues. The germline V gene encodes CDR1 MDHEN and CDR2 SYDVKM. Written as DNA, the CDR3 is TGTGCCAGCCAGACGCCGGGAGTCTCCTACAATGAGCAGTTCTTC. Its protein is CASQTPGVSYNEQFF.

The chain employs TRBV2 and TRBJ1-4; D gene ambiguous. Germline V gene lookup returns CDR1 SNHLY and CDR2 FYNNEI. The CDR3 runs to 13 residues. The germline V and J ends were trimmed by 6 bases and 11 bases, with 16 bases remaining between them. This chain's CDR3 is CASRPPTGNKLFF. The CDR3 coding sequence is TGTGCCAGCAGGCCACCGACGGGTAACAAACTGTTTTTT.

In this sample, this clone turned up once. In the same sample, other DNA sequences code for this CDR3. The chain couples TRBV2 to TRBJ2-6; D is unresolved. V gave up 4 bases and J gave up 1 base, with 5 bases separating them. Germline values: CDR1 SNHLY, CDR2 FYNNEI. The CDR3 consists of 14 residues. DNA of the CDR3: TGTGCCAGCAGTGGAGAGTCTGGGGCCAACGTCCTGACTTTC. Translating it yields CASSGESGANVLTF.

V is TRBV5-4 and J is TRBJ2-5; 7 bases match TRBD2. Germline V lookup: CDR1 SGHNT, CDR2 YYREEE (reference sequence). This CDR3 contains 15 residues. Trimming at V came to 2 bases and at J to 2 bases, leaving 6 bases not matched to a gene. CDR3 protein: CASSLRSGGQETQYF. The CDR3 DNA follows: TGTGCCAGCAGCTTAAGGTCGGGGGGACAAGAGACCCAGTACTTC.

The chain combines TRBV7-6 with TRBJ2-7; no firm D call. The germline gives CDR1 SGHVS, CDR2 FNYEAQ. The CDR3 extends over 14 amino acids. Between the trimmed V and J ends, which lost 5 bases and 1 base, there was a span of 12 bases. The chain's CDR3 is CASSGNPSSYEQYF. DNA for the CDR3: TGTGCCAGCAGCGGCAACCCCTCTTCCTACGAGCAGTACTTC.

The V call is TRBV11-2, the J call TRBJ1-6; D uncertain. This CDR3 comprises 14 residues. With 3 bases removed from V and 0 bases from J, the gap between germline ends came to 3 bases. Germline V gene data show CDR1 as SGHAT and CDR2 as FQNNGV. For the CDR3, the DNA is TGTGCCAGCAGCTTGAGCTCCTATAATTCACCCCTCCACTTT. Residues: CASSLSSYNSPLHF.

The chain joins TRBV29-1 to TRBJ2-7; 9 bases agree with TRBD1. Looked up from germline, CDR1 is SQVTM and CDR2 is ANQGSEA. V shed 6 bases and J 2 bases; nucleotides not matched to a gene: 8. CDR3 length equals 14 residues. CDR3 nucleotides: TGCAGCGTCCAAGGGACAGGGATGACCTACGAGCAGTACTTC. It yields the protein CSVQGTGMTYEQYF.

The chain combines TRBV5-6 with TRBJ1-2; TRBD1 aligns across 7 bases. CDR3 length: 14 residues. In germline, CDR1 is SGHDT, CDR2 YYEEEE. V lost 4 bases to trimming and J lost 8 bases; unmatched junction nucleotides: 11. CDR3: CASSALEGARGYTF. CDR3 nucleotide sequence: TGTGCCAGCAGCGCCCTTGAGGGGGCTCGAGGCTACACCTTC.

The chain couples TRBV25-1 to TRBJ2-7; 8 nucleotides line up with TRBD1. Germline V gene data show CDR1 as MGHDK and CDR2 as SYGVNS. The CDR3 runs 15 residues. V lost 3 bases, J lost 4 bases, and 8 bases stayed unmatched. The CDR3 nucleotides read TGTGCCAGCAGTGATTCGAGGACAGGGACATACGAGCAGTACTTC. It specifies CASSDSRTGTYEQYF.

This chain joins TRBV7-2 and TRBJ2-7, with 8 bases that match TRBD1. This CDR3 has 15 amino acids. From germline, CDR1 is SGHTA and CDR2 FQGNSA. The V and J ends lost 5 bases and 5 bases, in that order; junction bases with no gene match: 11. The CDR3 loop is CASSPWTGRGNEQYF. In nucleotides, the CDR3 is TGTGCCAGCAGCCCGTGGACAGGGAGAGGAAACGAGCAGTACTTC.

The CDR3 DNA reads as TGTGCCGCCCGCCGGGCTAGCGGGACCGGGGAGCTGTTTTTT. It yields the protein CAARRASGTGELFF. This sequence joins TRBV30 and TRBJ2-2; TRBD2 matches at 8 bases. Germline lookup yields CDR1 GTSNPN and CDR2 SVGIG (reference sequence). Trimming took 8 bases from V and 5 from J; bases not matched to a gene: 10. This CDR3 is 14 amino acids long.

The chain has TRBV7-9 and TRBJ1-5; TRBD1 aligns across 8 bases. Germline CDR1 reads SEHNR; CDR2 reads FQNEAQ (reference sequence). V lost 1 base, J lost 9 bases, and 8 bases stayed unmatched. The CDR3 sequence is 15 residues long. The chain's CDR3 is CASSLGGQARSPQHF. In DNA, the CDR3 is TGTGCCAGCAGCTTAGGGGGACAGGCTCGTTCGCCCCAGCATTTT. The full variable domain, in which reference TRBV7-9 and TRBJ1-5 provide the parts outside the CDR3, is DTGVSQNPRHKITKRGQNVTFRCDPISEHNRLYWYRQTLGQGPEFLTYFQNEAQLEKSRLLSDRFSAERPKGSFSTLEIQRTEQGDSAMYLCASSLGGQARSPQHFGDGTRLSIL.

The chain employs TRBV6-1 and TRBJ1-2; D not resolved. Germline lookup yields CDR1 MNHNS and CDR2 SASEGT. CDR3 length equals 13 residues. V was pared by 3 bases and J by 9 bases, with 14 bases between. CDR3 sequence: CASSDGPLMSYTF. CDR3 DNA: TGTGCCAGCAGTGACGGTCCCCTGATGAGCTACACCTTC.

This rearrangement joins TRBV7-8 to TRBJ2-7; D might be TRBD2 (6 bases). Germline CDR1 SGHVS, CDR2 FQNEAQ. V shed 6 bases and J shed 5 bases, with 14 bases lying between them. The CDR3 has 13 residues. CDR3 residues: CASSWGDRNEQYF. For the CDR3, the DNA is TGTGCCAGCAGTTGGGGGGACCGGAACGAGCAGTACTTC.

The chain has TRBV10-3 and TRBJ1-2; 8 nucleotides line up with TRBD1. The V segment lost 6 bases and the J segment 8 bases; nucleotides outside the gene matches: 11. The CDR3 extends over 14 amino acids. The germline gives CDR1 ENHRY, CDR2 SYGVKD. The CDR3 nucleotides are TGTGCCATCAGGACCTCCAGGGGGCTTAAGGGCTACACCTTC. It specifies CAIRTSRGLKGYTF.

The rearrangement joins TRBV9 to TRBJ2-1; 12 bases are a match to TRBD2. CDR1 is SGDLS and CDR2 is YYNGEE in the germline V gene. Trimming at V came to 4 bases and at J to 4 bases, leaving 3 bases not matched to a gene. This CDR3 region has 15 residues. DNA of the CDR3: TGTGCCAGCAGCCCAACTAGCGGGGGGTACAATGAGCAGTTCTTC. It specifies CASSPTSGGYNEQFF.

Here the CDR3 reads CASSFGLAADTQYF. The CDR3 DNA follows: TGCGCCAGCAGTTTTGGACTAGCGGCAGATACGCAGTATTTT. V is TRBV5-1 and J is TRBJ2-3; 10 bases agree with TRBD2. The germline V gene has CDR1 SGHRS and CDR2 YFSETQ. There are 14 residues in the CDR3. V lost 5 bases to trimming and J lost 4 bases; unmatched junction nucleotides: 4.

The V and J genes are TRBV6-5 and TRBJ2-4; 12 bases are a match to TRBD2. CDR1 is MNHEY and CDR2 is SVGAGI in the germline V gene. V lost 6 bases, J lost 3 bases, and 3 bases stayed unmatched. The CDR3 length is 15 residues. The CDR3 sequence: CASSLTSGGKNIQYF. DNA for the CDR3: TGTGCCAGCAGCCTGACTAGCGGGGGCAAAAACATTCAGTACTTC.